This entry lists 9 T cell receptor beta chains sequenced from one sample in a study of cytomegalovirus exposure and HLA in healthy donors (dated by TCRdb to 2017 to 2019). Receptors were amplified or captured by the immunoSEQ multiplex PCR assay. The source is immuneACCESS, and TCRdb retained only in-frame sequences with V and J called. Part of the clones is not carried over; for the studies checked, unresolved V genes explain less than half of this, and the remainder is unexplained. The sample table contains 80,000 to 100,000 clones; only one count was recorded for around 88% of them. The top ten constitute roughly 4% of the sample. Sequenced input: PBMCs. The receptors were sampled from a woman aged 25 to 45 in good health and CMV-seronegative.

The rearrangement links TRBV15 to TRBJ2-1; 7 bases match TRBD2. CDR3 length: 16 amino acids. Germline V lookup: CDR1 LNHNV, CDR2 YYDKDF (reference sequence). Trimming took 1 base from V and 5 from J; bases not matched to a gene: 8. DNA of the CDR3: TGTGCCACCAGCAGAGTAGTGGGGACTACTCACAATGAGCAGTTCTTC. This translates into CATSRVVGTTHNEQFF. The variable domain in full, with the rest retrieved from reference TRBV15 and TRBJ2-1, is DAMVIQNPRYQVTQFGKPVTLSCSQTLNHNVMYWYQQKSSQAPKLLFHYYDKDFNNEADTPDNFQSRRPNTSFCFLDIRSPGLGDTAMYLCATSRVVGTTHNEQFFGPGTRLTVL.

The genes are TRBV29-1 and TRBJ2-1; 8 bases map to TRBD2. Trimming at V came to 4 bases and at J to 0 bases, leaving 14 bases not matched to a gene. This CDR3 has 18 residues. From germline, CDR1 is SQVTM and CDR2 ANQGSEA. The CDR3 nucleotides read TGCAGCGTTGCGTCTCGGAGGGCGGGGGGAAGCTCCTACAATGAGCAGTTCTTC. Translated, it gives CSVASRRAGGSSYNEQFF.

V and J are TRBV10-3 and TRBJ2-3, with 11 bases that match TRBD2. CDR3 length equals 16 residues. The V segment lost 3 bases and the J segment 2 bases; nucleotides outside the gene matches: 4. Germline V gene lookup returns CDR1 ENHRY and CDR2 SYGVKD. CDR3 region: CAISELAGAFTDTQYF. The CDR3 region has the DNA TGTGCCATCAGTGAACTAGCGGGGGCCTTCACAGATACGCAGTATTTT.

This chain links TRBV19 with TRBJ1-2; D is unclear. Germline V gene sequence: CDR1 LNHDA, CDR2 SQIVND (reference sequence). V was shortened by 8 bases and J by 7 bases, with 26 bases between the two germline ends. CDR3 length: 16 residues. CDR3 residues: CASAERAGRLSFGYTF. CDR3 coding DNA: TGTGCCAGTGCAGAGAGGGCTGGTCGGCTAAGTTTTGGCTACACCTTC. The variable domain in full, with the rest retrieved from reference TRBV19 and TRBJ1-2, is DGGITQSPKYLFRKEGQNVTLSCEQNLNHDAMYWYRQDPGQGLRLIYYSQIVNDFQKGDIAEGYSVSREKKESFPLTVTSAQKNPTAFYLCASAERAGRLSFGYTFGSGTRLTVV.

V and J are TRBV6-5 and TRBJ1-3; D not resolved. Trimming took 0 bases from V and 11 from J, leaving 11 bases between them. Germline CDR1 is MNHEY and CDR2 is SVGAGI. The CDR3 has 13 amino acids. CDR3 DNA: TGTGCCAGCAGTTACTCGATGGGCCCTCCCATATATTTT. Its protein is CASSYSMGPPIYF.

The chain joins TRBV11-1 to TRBJ2-7, with D maybe TRBD2 (6 bases). CDR3 size: 15 residues. Trimming left V 5 bases short and J 6 bases short, with 20 bases between. CDR1 is SGHAT, CDR2 FQDESV, per germline (reference sequence). This CDR3 reads CASSPFLGRGGEQYF. As DNA, the CDR3 is TGTGCCAGCAGCCCCTTCCTCGGGAGAGGCGGCGAGCAGTACTTC.

The chain employs TRBV5-4 and TRBJ2-7, with D possibly TRBD1 on 6 matching bases. Deletions cut 1 base from V and 2 bases from J, with 10 bases between. Germline-derived CDR1 and CDR2 are SGHNT and YYREEE (reference sequence). The CDR3 spans 14 residues. The CDR3 bases are TGTGCCAGCAGCTTGCAGGACAGACCCTACGAGCAGTACTTC. Amino acid sequence: CASSLQDRPYEQYF.

The V gene is TRBV7-2, the J gene TRBJ1-2; TRBD1 aligns across 8 bases. CDR3 length: 18 residues. With 1 base clipped from V and 1 base from J, the junction kept 11 bases outside the gene matches. In germline, CDR1 is SGHTA, CDR2 FQGNSA. The CDR3, as DNA: TGTGCCAGCAGCTTAGTCTCAGGGGGCGGGTCGGGTAACTATGGCTACACCTTC. Residues: CASSLVSGGGSGNYGYTF. Variable domain in full (rest from reference TRBV7-2 and TRBJ1-2): GAGVSQSPSNKVTEKGKDVELRCDPISGHTALYWYRQSLGQGLEFLIYFQGNSAPDKSGLPSDRFSAERTGGSVSTLTIQRTQQEDSAVYLCASSLVSGGGSGNYGYTFGSGTRLTVV.

This clone was seen only a few times. The V call is TRBV7-8, the J call TRBJ1-1, with 7 nucleotides matching TRBD1. This CDR3 is built from 15 residues. V lost 2 bases, J lost 4 bases, and 7 bases stayed unmatched. The germline gives CDR1 SGHVS, CDR2 FQNEAQ. The CDR3 loop reads CASSLLTGLVTEAFF. The CDR3 region has the DNA TGTGCCAGCAGCTTACTGACAGGGTTGGTCACTGAAGCTTTCTTT.